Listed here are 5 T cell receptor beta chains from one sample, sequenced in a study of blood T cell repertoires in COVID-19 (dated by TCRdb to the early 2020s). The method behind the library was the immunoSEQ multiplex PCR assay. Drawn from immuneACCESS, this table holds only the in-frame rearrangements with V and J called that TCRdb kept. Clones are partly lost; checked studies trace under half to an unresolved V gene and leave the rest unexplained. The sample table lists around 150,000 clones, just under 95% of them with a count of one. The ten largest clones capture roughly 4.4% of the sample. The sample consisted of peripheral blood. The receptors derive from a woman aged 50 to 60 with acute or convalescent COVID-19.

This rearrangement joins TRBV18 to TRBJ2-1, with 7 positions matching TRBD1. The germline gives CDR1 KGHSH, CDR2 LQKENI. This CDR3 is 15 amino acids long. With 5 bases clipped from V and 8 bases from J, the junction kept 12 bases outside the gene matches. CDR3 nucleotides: TGTGCCAGCTCATTAACGGGACAGCCCTCCGATGAGCAGTTCTTC. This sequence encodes CASSLTGQPSDEQFF.

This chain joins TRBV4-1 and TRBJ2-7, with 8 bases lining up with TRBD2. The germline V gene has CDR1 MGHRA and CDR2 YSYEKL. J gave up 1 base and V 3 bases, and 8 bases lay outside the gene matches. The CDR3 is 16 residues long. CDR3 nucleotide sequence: TGCGCCAGCAGCCAGTCCTCGGGACTAGGTTCCTACGAGCAGTACTTC. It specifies CASSQSSGLGSYEQYF.

The CDR3 DNA follows: TGTGCCAGCAGTTTGTCCGGAGGGGTTGGAGAGACCCAGTACTTC. It encodes CASSLSGGVGETQYF. The chain employs TRBV28 and TRBJ2-5, with D perhaps matching TRBD2 (6 bases). The ends were cut back, 3 bases at V and 4 bases at J, with 15 bases in the middle. This CDR3 region has 15 residues. The germline V gene has CDR1 MDHEN and CDR2 SYDVKM.

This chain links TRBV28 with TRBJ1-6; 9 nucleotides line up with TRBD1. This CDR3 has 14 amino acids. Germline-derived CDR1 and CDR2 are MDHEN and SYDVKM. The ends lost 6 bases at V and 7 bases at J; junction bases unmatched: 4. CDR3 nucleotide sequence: TGTGCCAGCAGCTTGGACAGGGGAAATTCACCCCTCCACTTT. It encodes CASSLDRGNSPLHF.

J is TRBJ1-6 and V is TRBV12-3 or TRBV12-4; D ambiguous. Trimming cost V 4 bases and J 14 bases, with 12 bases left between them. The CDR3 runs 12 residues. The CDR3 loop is CASSCPVSTLHF. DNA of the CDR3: TGTGCCAGCAGTTGCCCGGTTTCGACCCTCCACTTT.